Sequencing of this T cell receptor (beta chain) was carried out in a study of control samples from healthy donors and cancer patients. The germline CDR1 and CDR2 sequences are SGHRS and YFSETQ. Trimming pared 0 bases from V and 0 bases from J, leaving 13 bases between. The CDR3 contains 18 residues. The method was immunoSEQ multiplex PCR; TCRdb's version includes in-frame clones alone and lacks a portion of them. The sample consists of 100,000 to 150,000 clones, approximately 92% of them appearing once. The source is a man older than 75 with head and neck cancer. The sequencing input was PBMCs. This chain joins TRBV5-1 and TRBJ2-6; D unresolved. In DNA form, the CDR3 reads TGCGCCAGCAGCTTGGGCTTTCGTGGTCTCTCTGGGGCCAACGTCCTGACTTTC. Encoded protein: CASSLGFRGLSGANVLTF.